Below, one T cell receptor beta chain is given with its context. Antigen: not known. The protocol was immunoSEQ multiplex PCR, while the TCRdb copy is restricted to in-frame clones and leaves out a portion. Of about 120,000 clones in the sample, 88% are singletons; the top ten hold around 19%. The data were obtained in a study of T cell responses to AZD1222 COVID-19 vaccine. The CDR3 is 14 residues long. The germline CDR1 and CDR2 sequences are LGHDT and YNNKEL (reference sequence). V lost 4 bases and J lost 8, with 14 bases in between. Study-level points and caveats: No repertoire was sampled before or during the peak T cell response, only after it. White British ancestry dominated among donors, who included more females, and clonal diversity was possibly underestimated. Unmutated variant regions are reportedly the target of nearly half of TCRs that are spike-specific. Baseline testing showed seropositivity in only a handful of AZD1222 recipients.

The receptor's source is an adult in good health. The material sequenced was peripheral blood, taken on day 0 of MenACWY control vaccination. The chain is built from TRBV3-1 (or the pseudogene TRBV3-2) and TRBJ1-4; D gene unclear. CDR3 loop: CASSPLGVWEKLFF. The CDR3 DNA reads TGTGCCAGCAGCCCCTTGGGTGTTTGGGAAAAACTGTTTTTT.